This is a list of T cell receptor beta chains from one sample in a study of blood T cell repertoires in COVID-19. Data came from immunoSEQ multiplex PCR; TCRdb stores just in-frame clones and leaves some out. The data contain 250,000 to 350,000 clones, around 90% of them singletons. The source material was PBMCs or T cells enriched from blood (not recorded which). Every receptor here comes from a man between 60 and 75 years old who had recovered from COVID-19. The CDR3 runs from the conserved cysteine through the conserved F or W. A D gene is named only where the DNA matches it firmly. Rows give clone size only sometimes, using once, few, many, or a class for an expanded clone.

V: TRBV5-1
J: TRBJ2-1
D: TRBD2
length: 14
size: -
DNA: TGCGCCAGCAGCCCAGGACTAGCCCTGGATGAGCAGTTCTTC
CDR3: CASSPGLALDEQFF

V: TRBV3-1/TRBV3-2
J: TRBJ2-7
D: TRBD1
length: 15
size: -
DNA: TGTGCCAGCAGCCATACCGGGACAGGCGCCTACGAGCAGTACTTC
CDR3: CASSHTGTGAYEQYF

V: TRBV6-5
J: TRBJ1-2
D: -
length: 15
size: -
DNA: TGTGCCAGCAGTTACTCGAGGCAGGGTACCGTAGGCTACACCTTC
CDR3: CASSYSRQGTVGYTF

V: TRBV12-3/TRBV12-4
J: TRBJ1-1
D: -
length: 13
size: -
DNA: TGTGCCAGCAGTTTGTCAGGGAACACTGAAGCTTTCTTT
CDR3: CASSLSGNTEAFF

V: TRBV2
J: TRBJ1-2
D: TRBD1
length: 15
size: -
DNA: TGTGCCAGCACCTTAGACAGGGGGATCGACTATGGCTACACCTTC
CDR3: CASTLDRGIDYGYTF

V: TRBV30
J: TRBJ1-1
D: TRBD1
length: 13
size: -
DNA: TGTGCCTGGAGCCGACAGGGGATCACTGAAGCTTTCTTT
CDR3: CAWSRQGITEAFF

V: TRBV12-5
J: TRBJ2-7
D: TRBD2
length: 14
size: -
DNA: TGTGCTAGTGGTTTGGGACTAGCGGGATACGAGCAGTACTTC
CDR3: CASGLGLAGYEQYF

V: TRBV5-6
J: TRBJ1-5
D: -
length: 14
size: -
DNA: TGTGCCAGCAGCTTGGCCCCGGGCAATCAGCCCCAGCATTTT
CDR3: CASSLAPGNQPQHF

V: TRBV5-1
J: TRBJ2-3
D: -
length: 16
size: -
DNA: TGCGCCAGCAGCTTGTTACAGGGTGTTTCCACAGATACGCAGTATTTT
CDR3: CASSLLQGVSTDTQYF

V: TRBV18
J: TRBJ1-5
D: TRBD1
length: 16
size: -
DNA: TGTGCCAGCTCACCGGGATACAGGGGAATGGCTCAGCCCCAGCATTTT
CDR3: CASSPGYRGMAQPQHF

V: TRBV24-1
J: TRBJ2-5
D: TRBD2
length: 15
size: -
DNA: TGTGCCACCAGTGAGCCGGGACTAGCGTCTGAGACCCAGTACTTC
CDR3: CATSEPGLASETQYF

V: TRBV7-9
J: TRBJ2-5
D: -
length: 12
size: -
DNA: TGTGCCAGCAGCTTAGCAGCGGAGACCCAGTACTTC
CDR3: CASSLAAETQYF

V: TRBV30
J: TRBJ2-1
D: TRBD2
length: 16
size: -
DNA: TGTGCCTGGGGTTTTCGGACTAGCGGGGGGGCCAATGAGCAGTTCTTC
CDR3: CAWGFRTSGGANEQFF

V: TRBV4-1
J: TRBJ2-7
D: TRBD1
length: 16
size: -
DNA: TGCGCCAGCAGCCAAGTATCGTCAGGGGGATACTACGAGCAGTACTTC
CDR3: CASSQVSSGGYYEQYF

V: TRBV9
J: TRBJ2-3
D: TRBD2
length: 16
size: -
DNA: TGTGCCAGCAGCGTAGGTGAGCGGGGGGACACAGATACGCAGTATTTT
CDR3: CASSVGERGDTDTQYF

V: TRBV9
J: TRBJ2-1
D: TRBD2
length: 16
size: -
DNA: TGTGCCAGCAGCGTACATACGGGGGGGTACTACAATGAGCAGTTCTTC
CDR3: CASSVHTGGYYNEQFF

V: TRBV6-5
J: TRBJ1-2
D: -
length: 15
size: -
DNA: TGTGCCAGCAGCCAAACCTGGACACCGAACTATGGCTACACCTTC
CDR3: CASSQTWTPNYGYTF

V: TRBV18
J: TRBJ1-3
D: -
length: 14
size: -
DNA: TGTGCCAGCTCCCCCGAGCGCTCTGGAAACACCATATATTTT
CDR3: CASSPERSGNTIYF

V: TRBV6-2/TRBV6-3
J: TRBJ1-1
D: TRBD1
length: 18
size: -
DNA: TGTGCCAGCAGTTTTCGACAGGGTTCGGTTCGCGGAAGGGCTGAAGCTTTCTTT
CDR3: CASSFRQGSVRGRAEAFF

V: TRBV30
J: TRBJ2-2
D: TRBD1
length: 15
size: -
DNA: TGTGCCTGGAGGGTAGGGACAGCGAACACCGGGGAGCTGTTTTTT
CDR3: CAWRVGTANTGELFF

V: TRBV5-1
J: TRBJ1-6
D: -
length: 14
size: few
DNA: TGCGCCAGCAGCCCACAGGGAGGGAATTCACCCCTCCACTTT
CDR3: CASSPQGGNSPLHF

V: TRBV6-5
J: TRBJ2-1
D: -
length: 13
size: -
DNA: TGTGCCAGCAGCCAATTGGCGGGGATTGAGCAGTTCTTC
CDR3: CASSQLAGIEQFF

V: TRBV2
J: TRBJ2-5
D: -
length: 19
size: -
DNA: TGTGCCACCCAATTGGAGGGGGCCTACAAAAAGTTCGGGCAAGAGACCCAGTACTTC
CDR3: CATQLEGAYKKFGQETQYF

V: TRBV9
J: TRBJ2-3
D: TRBD1
length: 15
size: -
DNA: TGTGCCAGCAGCGTAGGGACAGGGGGGGTAGATACGCAGTATTTT
CDR3: CASSVGTGGVDTQYF

V: TRBV28
J: TRBJ1-4
D: TRBD1
length: 15
size: -
DNA: TGTGCCAGCAGTTTAGCCGGGACAGCTAATGAAAAACTGTTTTTT
CDR3: CASSLAGTANEKLFF

V: TRBV6-5
J: TRBJ2-1
D: -
length: 14
size: -
DNA: TGTGCCAGCCATACAGGTGGAACCTACAATGAGCAGTTCTTC
CDR3: CASHTGGTYNEQFF

V: TRBV9
J: TRBJ2-5
D: TRBD2
length: 14
size: -
DNA: TGTGCCAGCAGTACGGGGGGGCGACGAGAGACCCAGTACTTC
CDR3: CASSTGGRRETQYF

V: TRBV30
J: TRBJ2-1
D: -
length: 14
size: -
DNA: TGTGCCTGGAGTTTTAGCGGCTCCTACAATGAGCAGTTCTTC
CDR3: CAWSFSGSYNEQFF

V: TRBV12-3/TRBV12-4
J: TRBJ2-3
D: -
length: 11
size: -
DNA: TGTGCCAGCAGTTTAGGGAGTACGCAGTATTTT
CDR3: CASSLGSTQYF

V: TRBV27
J: TRBJ2-1
D: TRBD2
length: 15
size: -
DNA: TGTGCCACCACGGCGGATAGCGGGGGTTACAATGAGCAGTTCTTC
CDR3: CATTADSGGYNEQFF

V: TRBV5-1
J: TRBJ2-3
D: TRBD2
length: 17
size: -
DNA: TGCGCCAGCAGCTTGGCAAGGACTAGCGGGCCGCCAGATACGCAGTATTTT
CDR3: CASSLARTSGPPDTQYF

V: TRBV4-1
J: TRBJ1-4
D: TRBD1
length: 17
size: few
DNA: TGCGCCAGCAGCCAAGAGGGACAGGGGGTACTAGGAGAAAAACTGTTTTTT
CDR3: CASSQEGQGVLGEKLFF

V: TRBV2
J: TRBJ2-7
D: -
length: 12
size: -
DNA: TGTGCCAGCAGTACAGGGCTCTACGAGCAGTACTTC
CDR3: CASSTGLYEQYF

V: TRBV5-5
J: TRBJ2-3
D: TRBD2
length: 11
size: -
DNA: TGTGCCAGCAACGCCGGGACTAGTATACATTTT
CDR3: CASNAGTSIHF

V: TRBV10-3
J: TRBJ2-3
D: -
length: 15
size: -
DNA: TGTGCCATCAGCTGGACTACCCTATTCACAGATACGCAGTATTTT
CDR3: CAISWTTLFTDTQYF

V: TRBV5-1
J: TRBJ2-6
D: -
length: 17
size: once
DNA: TGCGCCAGCAGCTTGGCACAGGGTTTCACTGGGGCCAACGTCCTGACTTTC
CDR3: CASSLAQGFTGANVLTF

V: TRBV29-1
J: TRBJ2-1
D: -
length: 14
size: -
DNA: TGCAGCGGACTAGGTAGTCAGGAGAGAAATGAGCAGTTCTTC
CDR3: CSGLGSQERNEQFF

V: TRBV11-3
J: TRBJ2-6
D: TRBD1
length: 16
size: -
DNA: TGTGCCAGCAGCTCCGGGACAGGGGTCGGGGCCAACGTCCTGACTTTC
CDR3: CASSSGTGVGANVLTF

V: TRBV12-3/TRBV12-4
J: TRBJ1-2
D: TRBD1
length: 13
size: -
DNA: TGTGCCAGCAGTGACAGGGCAGCCTATGGCTACACCTTC
CDR3: CASSDRAAYGYTF

V: TRBV18
J: TRBJ1-2
D: -
length: 14
size: -
DNA: TGTGCCAGCTCACCACTTCCGGGGGACTATGGCTACACCTTC
CDR3: CASSPLPGDYGYTF

V: TRBV7-6
J: TRBJ1-5
D: TRBD1
length: 16
size: -
DNA: TGTGCCAGCAGCCCGGGGACAGGCAACAGCAATCAGCCCCAGCATTTT
CDR3: CASSPGTGNSNQPQHF

V: TRBV7-9
J: TRBJ2-3
D: TRBD1
length: 15
size: -
DNA: TGTGCCAGCAGCAGGGACAGCTCTAGCACAGATACGCAGTATTTT
CDR3: CASSRDSSSTDTQYF

V: TRBV7-2
J: TRBJ1-6
D: TRBD1
length: 14
size: -
DNA: TGTGCCAGCAGCTTTGGGACAGTAAATTCACCCCTCCACTTT
CDR3: CASSFGTVNSPLHF

V: TRBV24-1
J: TRBJ2-5
D: -
length: 16
size: -
DNA: TGTGCCCCCCACTCGTCCCGGGGGGCAGACCAAGAGACCCAGTACTTC
CDR3: CAPHSSRGADQETQYF

V: TRBV6-5
J: TRBJ2-7
D: TRBD1
length: 14
size: -
DNA: TGTGCCAGCACGACAGGGGGCACCTCCTACGAGCAGTACTTC
CDR3: CASTTGGTSYEQYF

V: TRBV9
J: TRBJ2-1
D: -
length: 15
size: -
DNA: TGTGCCAGCAGCGAGGCCCTCAGGAGGGCACATGAGCAGTTCTTC
CDR3: CASSEALRRAHEQFF

V: TRBV4-1
J: TRBJ1-6
D: -
length: 17
size: -
DNA: TGCGCCAGCAGCCAAGATGACAGGAGCTCCTATAATTCACCCCTCCACTTT
CDR3: CASSQDDRSSYNSPLHF

V: TRBV19
J: TRBJ1-6
D: -
length: 15
size: -
DNA: TGTGCCAGTAGCACTTGGACAGCTGATAATTCACCCCTCCACTTT
CDR3: CASSTWTADNSPLHF

V: TRBV19
J: TRBJ2-2
D: -
length: 13
size: -
DNA: TGTGCCAGCAGGACAGGGAGGGCCGGGGAGCTGTTTTTT
CDR3: CASRTGRAGELFF

V: TRBV5-1
J: TRBJ2-2
D: TRBD2
length: 17
size: few
DNA: TGCGCCAGCAGCTTCCAAGGACTAGCGGGAATCACCGGGGAGCTGTTTTTT
CDR3: CASSFQGLAGITGELFF

V: TRBV9
J: TRBJ2-3
D: TRBD2
length: 15
size: -
DNA: TGTGCCAGCAGCGTAGCGGGGGGTGGGATAGATACGCAGTATTTT
CDR3: CASSVAGGGIDTQYF

V: TRBV7-9
J: TRBJ2-7
D: -
length: 16
size: -
DNA: TGTGCCAGCAGCCCAAGGAAGTTAGCGGAGGTCTACGAGCAGTACTTC
CDR3: CASSPRKLAEVYEQYF